The rows below give T cell receptor beta chains drawn from one sample of a study of molecular identifiers for immune sequencing clone quantification. TCRdb called the PCR reads again in MiXCR, with one record for every CDR3 protein. The sample carries about 640,000 distinct CDR3 sequences, 20% recorded once. The sequencing sample was made of naive CD8+ T cells from blood, with Jurkat cell RNA spiked in. Receptors originate from a human donor in good health. Some libraries in this study had Jurkat cell RNA spiked in. Each CDR3 is given with its conserved first and last residue. D genes are given only for firm matches. Clone size, where shown, is once, few, many, or a class for clones that have expanded.

V gene	J gene	clone size	D gene	CDR3 DNA	CDR3 protein
TRBV4-1	TRBJ2-3	many	.	TGCGCCAGCAGTCCTACTTCTGACTCACCGGAAGGGCAGTATTTT	CASSPTSDSPEGQYF
TRBV6-6	TRBJ1-2	many	.	TGTGCCAGCAGTTACTCAACCAGCTATGGCTACACCTTC	CASSYSTSYGYTF
TRBV30	TRBJ2-7	many	.	TGTGCCTGGAGTTCGACGTCCGGCTACGAGCAGTACTTC	CAWSSTSGYEQYF
TRBV2	TRBJ1-4	many	TRBD1	TGTGCCAGCAGGATGGGACAGTTTAATGAAAAACTGTTTTTT	CASRMGQFNEKLFF
TRBV7-9	TRBJ2-3	many	.	TGTGCCAGCAGTTTCGAGCTATCAGGGACAGATACGCAGTATTTT	CASSFELSGTDTQYF
TRBV7-9	TRBJ2-5	many	TRBD1	TGTGCCAGCAGCTTAGACAGGGGAGAAAGAGAGACCCAGTACTTC	CASSLDRGERETQYF
TRBV25-1	TRBJ1-2	.	.	TGTGCCAGCAGCCCAGCCGGGACATGGGCGTATGGCTACACCTTC	CASSPAGTWAYGYTF
TRBV24-1	TRBJ2-2	few	.	TGTGCCACCAGCGAATCTATAGGGGGGGTTTCCGGGGAGCTGTTTTTT	CATSESIGGVSGELFF
TRBV5-5	TRBJ1-1	few	.	TGTGCCAGCAGCTTGACCGGTCCCGGCATGAACACTGAAGCTTTCTTT	CASSLTGPGMNTEAFF
TRBV29-1	TRBJ1-1	many	.	TGCAGCGTCCCCGACAGAGACGAAGCTTTCTTT	CSVPDRDEAFF
TRBV5-4	TRBJ2-7	few	.	TGTGCCAGCAGTCCAACGGGACGCGGCTCCTACGAGCAGTACTTC	CASSPTGRGSYEQYF
TRBV19	TRBJ1-1	few	TRBD1	TGTGCCAGTAGTATATCCCCAGGGGGCGCGTATGAAGCTTTCTTT	CASSISPGGAYEAFF
TRBV6-5	TRBJ2-7	.	.	TGTGCCAGCAGTTACGGGGCCGTCTCAGACTACGAGCAGTACTTC	CASSYGAVSDYEQYF
TRBV4-1	TRBJ2-3	few	.	TGCGCCAGCAGCCAAGCGTTCAGGAGTAGCACAGATACGCAGTATTTT	CASSQAFRSSTDTQYF
TRBV20-1	TRBJ2-5	many	TRBD2	TGCAGTGCTAGAGATATAGGGCTAGCGGGAGCCGCCGGGGAGACCCAGTACTTC	CSARDIGLAGAAGETQYF
TRBV27	TRBJ2-3	many	.	TGTGCCAGCAGTTTGGTCGGGGTTAGCACAGATACGCAGTATTTT	CASSLVGVSTDTQYF
TRBV20-1	TRBJ2-5	few	.	TGCAGTGCTAGAGTCAGAGACACTTCCTGGGAGACCCAGTACTTC	CSARVRDTSWETQYF
TRBV7-2	TRBJ2-5	many	.	TGTGCCAGCAGCTTAGGATCGGGTTGGGAGACCCAGTACTTC	CASSLGSGWETQYF
TRBV5-4	TRBJ2-7	many	.	TGTGCCAGCAGCCCCGCGGTGGAGTACGAGCAGTACTTC	CASSPAVEYEQYF